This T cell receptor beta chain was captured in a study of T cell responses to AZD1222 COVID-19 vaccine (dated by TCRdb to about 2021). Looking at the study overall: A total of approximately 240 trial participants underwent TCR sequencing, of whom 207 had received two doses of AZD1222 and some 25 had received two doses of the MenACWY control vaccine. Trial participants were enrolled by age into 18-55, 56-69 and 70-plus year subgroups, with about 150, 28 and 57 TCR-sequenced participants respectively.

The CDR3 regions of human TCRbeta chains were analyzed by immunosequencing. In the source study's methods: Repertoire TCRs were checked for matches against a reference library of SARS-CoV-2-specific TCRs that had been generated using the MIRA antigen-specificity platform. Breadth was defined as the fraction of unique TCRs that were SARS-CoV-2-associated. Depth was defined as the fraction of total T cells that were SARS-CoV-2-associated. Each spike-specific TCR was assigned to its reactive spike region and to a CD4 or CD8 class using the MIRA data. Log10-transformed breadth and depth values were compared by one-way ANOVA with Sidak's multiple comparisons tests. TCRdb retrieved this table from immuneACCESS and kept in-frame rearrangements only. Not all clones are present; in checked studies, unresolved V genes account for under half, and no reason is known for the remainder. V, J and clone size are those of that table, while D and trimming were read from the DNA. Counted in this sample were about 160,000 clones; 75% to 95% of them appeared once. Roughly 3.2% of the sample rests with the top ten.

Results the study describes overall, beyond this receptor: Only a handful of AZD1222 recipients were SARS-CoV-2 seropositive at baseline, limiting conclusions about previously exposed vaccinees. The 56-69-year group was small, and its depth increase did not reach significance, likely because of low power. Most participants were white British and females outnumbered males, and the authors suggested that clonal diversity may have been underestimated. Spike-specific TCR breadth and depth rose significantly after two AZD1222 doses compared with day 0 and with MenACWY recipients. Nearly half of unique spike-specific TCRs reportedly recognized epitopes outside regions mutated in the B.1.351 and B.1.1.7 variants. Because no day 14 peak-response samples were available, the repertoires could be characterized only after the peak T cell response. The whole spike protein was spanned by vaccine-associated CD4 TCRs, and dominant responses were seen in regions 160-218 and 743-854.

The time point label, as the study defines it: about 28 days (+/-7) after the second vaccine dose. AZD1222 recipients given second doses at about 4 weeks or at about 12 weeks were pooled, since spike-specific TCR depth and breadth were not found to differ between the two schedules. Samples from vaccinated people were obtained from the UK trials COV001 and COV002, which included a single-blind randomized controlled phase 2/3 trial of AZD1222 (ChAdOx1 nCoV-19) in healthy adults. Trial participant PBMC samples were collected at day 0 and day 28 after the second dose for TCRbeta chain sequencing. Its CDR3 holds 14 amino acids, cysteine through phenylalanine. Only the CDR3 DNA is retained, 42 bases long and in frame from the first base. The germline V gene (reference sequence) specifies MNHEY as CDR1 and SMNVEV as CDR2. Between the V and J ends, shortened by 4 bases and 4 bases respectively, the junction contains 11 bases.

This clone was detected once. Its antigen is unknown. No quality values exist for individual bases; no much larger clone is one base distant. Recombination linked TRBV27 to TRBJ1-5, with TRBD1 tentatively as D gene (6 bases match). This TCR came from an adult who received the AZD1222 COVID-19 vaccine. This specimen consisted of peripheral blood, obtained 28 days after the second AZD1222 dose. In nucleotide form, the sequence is TGTGCCAGCAGTTGGAACAGGGAGAATCAGCCCCAGCATTTT. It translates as CASSWNRENQPQHF.